The 2 T cell receptor beta chains below all came from one sample that was sequenced in a study of beta chain features in type 1 diabetes. Expressed TCRB transcripts got sequenced, as all isolated RNA was reverse transcribed. Sequenced by immunoSEQ multiplex PCR; TCRdb stores in-frame clones only, minus some. The repertoire holds 300,000 to 450,000 clones, with about 20% as singletons. The specimen was naive CD4+ T cells from blood. These receptors all stem from a woman between 18 and 30 years old in good health.

V usage is TRBV7-2 and J usage is TRBJ2-3, with D perhaps TRBD1 (5 bases). CDR3 length equals 15 residues. Germline loops: CDR1 SGHTA, CDR2 FQGNSA. V was shortened by 2 bases and J by 0 bases, with 9 bases between the two germline ends. The CDR3 region has the DNA TGTGCCAGCAGCTTAACCCCAGGGAGCACAGATACGCAGTATTTT. This codes for CASSLTPGSTDTQYF.

The J gene is TRBJ1-2, the V gene TRBV11-2; no definite D call. With 0 bases removed from V and 9 bases from J, the gap between germline ends came to 11 bases. Germline-derived CDR1 and CDR2 are SGHAT and FQNNGV. The CDR3 contains 13 residues. CDR3 DNA: TGTGCCAGCAGCTTAGAAGAGTCTATGCGCTACACCTTC. Translated, it gives CASSLEESMRYTF.